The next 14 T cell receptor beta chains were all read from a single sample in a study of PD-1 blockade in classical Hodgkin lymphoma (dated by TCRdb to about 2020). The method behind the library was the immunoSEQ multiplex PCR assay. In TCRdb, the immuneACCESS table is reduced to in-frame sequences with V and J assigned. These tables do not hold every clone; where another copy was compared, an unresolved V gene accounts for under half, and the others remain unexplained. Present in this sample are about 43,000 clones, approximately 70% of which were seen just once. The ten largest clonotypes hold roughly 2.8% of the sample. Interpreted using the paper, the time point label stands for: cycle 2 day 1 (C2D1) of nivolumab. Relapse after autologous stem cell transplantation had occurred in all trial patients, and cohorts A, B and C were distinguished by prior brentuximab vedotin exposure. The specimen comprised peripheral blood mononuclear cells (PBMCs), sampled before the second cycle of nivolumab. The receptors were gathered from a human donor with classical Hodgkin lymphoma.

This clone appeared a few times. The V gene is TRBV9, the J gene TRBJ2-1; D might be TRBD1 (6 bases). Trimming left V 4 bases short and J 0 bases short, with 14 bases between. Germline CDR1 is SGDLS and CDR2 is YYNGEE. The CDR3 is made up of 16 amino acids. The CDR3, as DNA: TGTGCCAGCAGCCTACAGGGCCTAAGCTCCTACAATGAGCAGTTCTTC. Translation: CASSLQGLSSYNEQFF.

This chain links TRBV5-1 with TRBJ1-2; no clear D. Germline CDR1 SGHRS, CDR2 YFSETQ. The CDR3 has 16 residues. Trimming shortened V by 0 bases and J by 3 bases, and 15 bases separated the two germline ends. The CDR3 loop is CASSLGVDRLDYGYTF. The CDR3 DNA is TGCGCCAGCAGCTTGGGAGTAGATCGTTTGGACTATGGCTACACCTTC.

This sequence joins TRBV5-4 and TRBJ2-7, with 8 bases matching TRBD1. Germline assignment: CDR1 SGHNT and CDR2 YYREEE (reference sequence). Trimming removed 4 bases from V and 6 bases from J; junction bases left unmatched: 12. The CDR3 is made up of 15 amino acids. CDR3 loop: CASSLQKGQGSEQYF. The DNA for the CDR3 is TGTGCCAGCAGCCTCCAAAAAGGACAGGGCTCCGAGCAGTACTTC.

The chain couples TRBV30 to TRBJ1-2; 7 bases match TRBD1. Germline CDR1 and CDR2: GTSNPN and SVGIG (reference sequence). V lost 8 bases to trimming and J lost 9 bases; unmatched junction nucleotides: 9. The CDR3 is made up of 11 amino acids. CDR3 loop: CARRDRGSYTF. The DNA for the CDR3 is TGTGCCAGACGGGACAGAGGGAGCTACACCTTC.

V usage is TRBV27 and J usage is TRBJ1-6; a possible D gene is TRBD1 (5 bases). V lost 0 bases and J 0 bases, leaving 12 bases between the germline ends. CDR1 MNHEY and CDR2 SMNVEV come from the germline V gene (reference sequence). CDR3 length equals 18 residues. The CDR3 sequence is CASSLSISGGSYNSPLHF. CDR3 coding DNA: TGTGCCAGCAGTTTATCGATATCGGGGGGCTCCTATAATTCACCCCTCCACTTT.

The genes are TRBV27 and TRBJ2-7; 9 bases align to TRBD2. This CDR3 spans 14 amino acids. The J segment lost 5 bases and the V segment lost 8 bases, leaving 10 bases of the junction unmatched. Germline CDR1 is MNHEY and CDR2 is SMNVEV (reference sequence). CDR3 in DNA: TGTGCCAGCTCACCTATAGCGGGAGCCCACGAGCAGTACTTC. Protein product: CASSPIAGAHEQYF.

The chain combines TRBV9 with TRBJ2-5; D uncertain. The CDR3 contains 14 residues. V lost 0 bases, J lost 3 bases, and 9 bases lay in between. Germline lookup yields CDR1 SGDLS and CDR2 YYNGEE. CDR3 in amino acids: CASSVALREETQYF. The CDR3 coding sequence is TGTGCCAGCAGCGTAGCTCTCCGGGAAGAGACCCAGTACTTC.

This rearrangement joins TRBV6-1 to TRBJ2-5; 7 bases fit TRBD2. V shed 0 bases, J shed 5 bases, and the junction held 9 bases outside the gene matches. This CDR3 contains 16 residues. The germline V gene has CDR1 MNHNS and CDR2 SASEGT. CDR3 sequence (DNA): TGTGCCAGCAGTGAAGCTTTGGCGGGAGTAGGTGAGACCCAGTACTTC. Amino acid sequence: CASSEALAGVGETQYF.

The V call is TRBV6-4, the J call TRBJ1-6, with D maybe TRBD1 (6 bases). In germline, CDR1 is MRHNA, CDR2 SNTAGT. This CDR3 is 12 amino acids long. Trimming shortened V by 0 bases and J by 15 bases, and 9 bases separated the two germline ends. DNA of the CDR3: TGTGCCAGCAGTGACTCGAAAGGGGGCCTCCACTTT. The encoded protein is CASSDSKGGLHF.

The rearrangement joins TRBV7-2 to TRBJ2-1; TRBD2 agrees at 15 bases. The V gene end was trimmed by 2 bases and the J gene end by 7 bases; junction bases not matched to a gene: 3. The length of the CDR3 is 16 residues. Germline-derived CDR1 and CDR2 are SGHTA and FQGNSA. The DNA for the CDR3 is TGTGCCAGCAGCTTATCCGGGACTAGCGGGAGGAATGAGCAGTTCTTC. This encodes CASSLSGTSGRNEQFF.

This chain's CDR3 is CASSLVTGAVYNEQFF. The CDR3 nucleotides read TGCGCCAGCAGCTTGGTTACGGGAGCCGTCTACAATGAGCAGTTCTTC. This chain links TRBV5-1 with TRBJ2-1; possibly TRBD2 for D (6 bases). Trimming took off 0 bases at V and 3 bases at J, with 13 bases between the two ends. The CDR3 sequence is 16 residues long. The germline CDR1 and CDR2 sequences are SGHRS and YFSETQ.

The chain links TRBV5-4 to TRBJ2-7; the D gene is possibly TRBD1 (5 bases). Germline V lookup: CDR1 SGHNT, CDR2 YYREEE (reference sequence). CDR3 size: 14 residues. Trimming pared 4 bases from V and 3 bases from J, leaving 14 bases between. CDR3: CASSGTGSNYEQYF. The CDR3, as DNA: TGTGCCAGCAGCGGAACAGGATCCAACTACGAGCAGTACTTC.

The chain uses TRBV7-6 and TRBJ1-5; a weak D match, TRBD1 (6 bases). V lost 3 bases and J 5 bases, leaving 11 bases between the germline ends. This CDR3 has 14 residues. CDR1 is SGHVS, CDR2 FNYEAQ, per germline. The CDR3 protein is CASSLGGGYQPQHF. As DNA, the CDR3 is TGTGCCAGCAGCTTGGGGGGCGGCTATCAGCCCCAGCATTTT.

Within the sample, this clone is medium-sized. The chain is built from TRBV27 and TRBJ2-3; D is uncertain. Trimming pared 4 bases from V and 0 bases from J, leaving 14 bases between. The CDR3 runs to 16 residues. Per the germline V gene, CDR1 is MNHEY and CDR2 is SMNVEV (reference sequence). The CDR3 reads CASSSPEKTSTDTQYF. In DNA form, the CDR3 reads TGTGCCAGCAGTTCCCCCGAGAAAACTAGCACAGATACGCAGTATTTT.